Listed below are T cell receptor beta chains from one sample, sequenced in a study of regulatory T cells in long-lasting Graves disease. Via MiXCR, TCRdb re-called the multiplex PCR reads, giving one row per CDR3 protein. Of 450,000 or so distinct CDR3 sequences listed, more than 20% are singletons. The material sequenced was peripheral blood mononuclear cells (PBMCs), taken when the disease was refractory, from a patient treated with antithyroid drugs. The receptors shown here come from a female donor with Graves disease. Both conserved end residues are part of each CDR3. Each record gives: J gene, D gene, V gene, clone size, CDR3 DNA, CDR3 protein. D genes are given only for firm matches. Expanded clones get a size class; other rows say once, few or many, or leave the size out.

TRBJ2-1,TRBD1,TRBV7-8,.,TGTGCCAGCAGCTCACCGACAGGGGTCAATGAGCAGTTCTTC,CASSSPTGVNEQFF
TRBJ2-5,.,TRBV29-1,.,TGCAGCGTGTCTGCAGGGACCCAAGAGACCCAGTACTTC,CSVSAGTQETQYF
TRBJ1-1,.,TRBV14,.,TGTGCCAGCAGCCAAGATAGGTGGTTATCGGACACTGAAGCTTTCTTT,CASSQDRWLSDTEAFF
TRBJ1-2,.,TRBV29-1,few,TGCAGCGTTGTGGAGGGGTCCCTTGACTACACCTTC,CSVVEGSLDYTF
TRBJ1-2,.,TRBV6-1,many,TGTGCCAGCAGTCCCAGGGAAAGCTATGGCTACACCTTC,CASSPRESYGYTF
TRBJ1-2,.,TRBV10-3,many,TGTGCCATCAGTCATAACGGGCAGCGAATGACCTTC,CAISHNGQRMTF
TRBJ2-5,TRBD2,TRBV20-1,.,TGCAGTGCTAGTGGAGCGGGAGGGCCGGAGACCCAGTACTTC,CSASGAGGPETQYF
TRBJ2-7,.,TRBV5-1,.,TGCGCCAGCAGCTCAACTCCGGGACTCAGCGAGCAGTACTTC,CASSSTPGLSEQYF
TRBJ2-7,.,TRBV5-1,.,TGCGCCAGCAGCTTGGGGAGGCCGCGGGACGAGCAGTACTTC,CASSLGRPRDEQYF
TRBJ1-2,.,TRBV28,many,TGTGCCAGCAGACGGTCCTCTAACTATGGCTACACCTTC,CASRRSSNYGYTF
TRBJ1-1,TRBD1,TRBV28,many,TGTGCCAGCAGTAGGACAGGCGGTGTTACTGAAGCTTTCTTT,CASSRTGGVTEAFF
TRBJ2-7,.,TRBV5-5,.,TGTGCCAGCAGCTTGTGGGGGGCCGGCTACGAGCAGTACTTC,CASSLWGAGYEQYF
TRBJ2-5,.,TRBV7-2,.,TGTGCCAGTAACTCACCTGGAAGAGAGACCCAGTACTTC,CASNSPGRETQYF
TRBJ2-3,TRBD2,TRBV11-2,few,TGTGCCAGCAGCTTAGGGGCGAGCGGGAGTAGGTATTTT,CASSLGASGSRYF
TRBJ2-7,TRBD2,TRBV19,.,TGTGCCAGTAGTATAATGTGGGGGAAGACCGGGACTAGCGGGAGCTCCTACGAGCAGTACTTC,CASSIMWGKTGTSGSSYEQYF
TRBJ1-2,.,TRBV4-2,.,TGTGCCAGCAGCCAATCCTCCGGGACCAACTATGGCTACACCTTC,CASSQSSGTNYGYTF
TRBJ2-3,TRBD2,TRBV2,.,TGTGCCAGCAGTGAACGGGGGGGGCCCGTATCCTACACAGATACGCAGTATTTT,CASSERGGPVSYTDTQYF
TRBJ2-2,TRBD1,TRBV15,.,TGTGCCACCAGCATACAGGGGATCACCGGGGAGCTGTTTTTT,CATSIQGITGELFF
TRBJ2-2,.,TRBV7-9,few,TGTGCCAGCAGCTTCGGAGAGAACAGGAACACCGGGGAGCTGTTTTTT,CASSFGENRNTGELFF
TRBJ1-2,TRBD1,TRBV6-1,many,TGTGCCAGCAGTGTAGACAGGGGCTATGGCTACACCTTC,CASSVDRGYGYTF
TRBJ2-1,TRBD2,TRBV9,.,TGTGCCAGCAGCGTGGCTAGCGGGAGTGGCGCCGAAGACAATGAGCAGTTCTTC,CASSVASGSGAEDNEQFF
TRBJ2-2,TRBD1,TRBV5-4,.,TGTGCCAGCAGCTTACTGGGACAGCCGAACACCGGGGAGCTGTTTTTT,CASSLLGQPNTGELFF
TRBJ2-5,.,TRBV28,many,TGTGCCAGCAGGGACTTCGCCCGAGAGACCCAGTACTTC,CASRDFARETQYF
TRBJ2-7,TRBD2,TRBV5-1,.,TGCGCCAGCAGCTTGGTGGGGACTAGCGTCACGGACAGGCAGTACTTC,CASSLVGTSVTDRQYF
TRBJ2-2,.,TRBV5-1,.,TGCGCCAGCAGCTTGAGTCTTGGAAGCACCGGGGAGCTGTTTTTT,CASSLSLGSTGELFF
TRBJ1-2,.,TRBV12-3/TRBV12-4,many,TGTGCCAGCAGCCGATCAGGGTGGGGCTACACCTTC,CASSRSGWGYTF
TRBJ2-2,.,TRBV24-1,few,TGTGCCACTAGTTCAACGAGGGCGAACACCGGGGAGCTGTTTTTT,CATSSTRANTGELFF
TRBJ2-2,TRBD2,TRBV27,many,TGTGCCAGCAGTCCTAAGACTAGCGTCGGGGAGCTGTTTTTT,CASSPKTSVGELFF
TRBJ2-2,TRBD2,TRBV28,many,TGTGCCAGCAGTTCGTACACCGGGACTAGCGGGAGGGCCGGCGGGGAGCTGTTTTTT,CASSSYTGTSGRAGGELFF
TRBJ1-6,.,TRBV6-1,.,TGTGCCAGCAGTATACTTCGAGGAGGGGATTCACCCCTCCACTTT,CASSILRGGDSPLHF
TRBJ2-7,.,TRBV28,many,TGTGCCAGCAGTTTGTTAGACAGATACGAGCAGTACTTC,CASSLLDRYEQYF
TRBJ2-7,.,TRBV27,few,TGTGCCAGCAGTTACAAGGGGGCCTACGAGCAGTACTTC,CASSYKGAYEQYF
TRBJ1-6,TRBD1,TRBV15,few,TGTGCCACCAGCGAACAGGGGGCCGGAAATTCACCCCTCCACTTT,CATSEQGAGNSPLHF
TRBJ1-6,.,TRBV6-5,many,TGTGCCAGCAGTTACCGCCGGTCACCCCTCCACTTT,CASSYRRSPLHF
TRBJ1-5,.,TRBV19,.,TGTGCCAGTAGTATCGGTCGCCCAAATAGCAATCAGCCCCAGCATTTT,CASSIGRPNSNQPQHF
TRBJ2-5,TRBD2,TRBV20-1,many,TGCAGTGCTAGAGAAGGGGTGGCTAGCGGACGGTTCGAGACCCAGTACTTC,CSAREGVASGRFETQYF
TRBJ2-7,TRBD1,TRBV6-1,.,TGTGCCAGCAGCTCCACCACAGGGGCCCACTACGAGCAGTACTTC,CASSSTTGAHYEQYF
TRBJ1-1,TRBD1,TRBV15,.,TGTGCCACCAGCCACCGGGACAGGGGGTTCACTGAAGCTTTCTTT,CATSHRDRGFTEAFF
TRBJ1-5,.,TRBV30,few,TGTGCCTGGGGGGACGGCGCCGGGCAGCCCCAGCATTTT,CAWGDGAGQPQHF
TRBJ2-7,TRBD2,TRBV29-1,many,TGCAGCGTTGAAGCGGGAGGGGTCGACGAGCAGTACTTC,CSVEAGGVDEQYF
TRBJ1-1,.,TRBV6-1,few,TGTGCCAGCAGTCAGTACAGGGAGCATGAAGCTTTCTTT,CASSQYREHEAFF
TRBJ1-1,.,TRBV27,many,TGTGCCAGCAGTTCGCAGTTGGTACAGGTATCTGAAGCTTTCTTT,CASSSQLVQVSEAFF
TRBJ2-5,TRBD1,TRBV4-1,few,TGCGCCAGCAGCCAAGGGGACAGAGAAGAGACCCAGTACTTC,CASSQGDREETQYF
TRBJ2-4,.,TRBV30,few,TGTGCCTGGAGTGTACTCGAGAATCAGTACTTC,CAWSVLENQYF
TRBJ2-2,.,TRBV19,.,TGTGCCAGTAGCCCCCGGGCGACCGGGGAGCTGTTTTTT,CASSPRATGELFF
TRBJ1-1,.,TRBV19,once,TGTGCCAGTAGTATATCAGCGGACTTTGAAGCTTTCTTT,CASSISADFEAFF
TRBJ2-6,TRBD1,TRBV9,.,TGTGCCAGCAGCGCCGTCCCGAGACAGGGGTCCTCTGGGGCCAACGTCCTGACTTTC,CASSAVPRQGSSGANVLTF
TRBJ2-2,.,TRBV7-3,many,TGTGCCAGCAGCCAACAAAACACCGGGGAGCTGTTTTTT,CASSQQNTGELFF
TRBJ1-5,.,TRBV6-1,many,TGTGCCAGCAGTGTCGGCGGGGGGTATAGAAATCAGCCCCAGCATTTT,CASSVGGGYRNQPQHF
TRBJ2-7,TRBD1,TRBV28,many,TGTGCCAGCAGGGGAGCTGGGACAGGGGTCTACGAGCAGTACTTC,CASRGAGTGVYEQYF
TRBJ1-2,.,TRBV29-1,many,TGCAGCTCGCGGGATCCTGGATATGGCTACACCTTC,CSSRDPGYGYTF
TRBJ2-1,.,TRBV6-1,.,TGTGCCAGCATTACATTTAGGCCTATCGAGCAGTTCTTC,CASITFRPIEQFF
TRBJ1-2,.,TRBV2,many,TGTGCCAGCAGTGAAGGTGCCAGGGGAACCTATGGCTACACCTTC,CASSEGARGTYGYTF
TRBJ2-2,TRBD2,TRBV20-1,few,TGCAGTGCTAGGACGGGAGGCCAGCTGAACACCGGGGAGCTGTTTTTT,CSARTGGQLNTGELFF
TRBJ1-6,.,TRBV12-3/TRBV12-4,.,TGTGCCAGCGGCGGGACGACTGGACTCACCCCTTCGGCGTCCCTCCACTTT,CASGGTTGLTPSASLHF